These 32 T cell receptor beta chains share one sample of origin, sequenced in a study of T-cell reconstitution after alpha-beta-depleted transplantation in children. Unique molecular identifiers featured in how the TCRbeta library was prepared. TCRdb re-derived calls from the PCR reads in MiXCR, one entry per CDR3 protein. The sample lists hundreds of thousands of distinct CDR3 sequences; about 16% were seen once. This specimen consisted of PBMCs, mostly from graft donor cells, obtained 360 days after TCRalphabeta/CD19-depleted stem cell transplant. All receptors come from a male patient between 5 and 17 years old who had a stem cell transplant for acute lymphoblastic leukemia, so the T cells may come from the graft donor.

This clonotype came up many times. The V call is TRBV5-1, the J call TRBJ2-3, with D possibly being TRBD2 (6 bases). Looked up from germline, CDR1 is SGHRS and CDR2 is YFSETQ. V was shortened by 4 bases and J by 2 bases, with 14 bases between the two germline ends. The length of the CDR3 is 15 residues. The CDR3 region has the DNA TGCGCCAGCAGCACTACCCTAGCGTACACAGATACGCAGTATTTT. Encoded protein: CASSTTLAYTDTQYF.

The rearrangement uses TRBV5-4 and TRBJ1-5; TRBD1 agrees at 10 bases. The CDR3 consists of 14 residues. V lost 5 bases to trimming and J lost 6 bases; unmatched junction nucleotides: 5. Germline V gene data show CDR1 as SGHNT and CDR2 as YYREEE (reference sequence). The CDR3, as DNA: TGTGCCAGCAGTCGGGACAGGGGAGGTCAGCCCCAGCATTTT. The encoded protein is CASSRDRGGQPQHF.

This clonotype was observed many times. This chain connects TRBV5-1 to TRBJ2-1; 9 nucleotides line up with TRBD1. The junction had 12 bases not matched to a gene; V was cut back by 4 bases and J by 10 bases. The CDR3 is made up of 15 amino acids. Germline CDR1 reads SGHRS; CDR2 reads YFSETQ. CDR3 DNA sequence: TGCGCCAGCAGCAAGACAGGGGGGCCTAGTTGGGAGCAGTTCTTC. Amino acids: CASSKTGGPSWEQFF.

Only a few counts were recorded for this clonotype. The chain uses TRBV20-1 and TRBJ2-7; the match to TRBD1 covers 8 bases. V was clipped by 4 bases and J by 10 bases; unmatched bases: 6. Germline loops: CDR1 DFQATT, CDR2 SNEGSKA (reference sequence). This CDR3 has 11 amino acids. Written as DNA, the CDR3 is TGCAGTGCTAACCAGGGGGCGAATCAGTACTTC. This sequence encodes CSANQGANQYF.

CDR3 protein: CASGLDGTHDTDTQYF. CDR3 bases: TGTGCTAGTGGTTTGGACGGGACTCACGACACAGATACGCAGTATTTT. The V call is TRBV12-5, the J call TRBJ2-3; D may be TRBD2 (6 bases). This CDR3 spans 16 amino acids. Trimming stripped 1 base from V and 2 bases from J, with 13 bases between. Per the germline V gene, CDR1 is LGHNT and CDR2 is FRNRAP.

This clonotype was seen ten or more times. The V gene is TRBV12-3 or TRBV12-4, the J gene TRBJ1-3; no clear D. Between the trimmed V and J ends, which lost 6 bases and 7 bases, there was a span of 19 bases. The CDR3 sequence is 15 residues long. CDR3 nucleotides: TGTGCCAGCAGCCTCTCCCTCGGCAGCAGGAACACCATATATTTT. Protein product: CASSLSLGSRNTIYF.

This clonotype was counted between two and nine times. The chain joins TRBV5-6 to TRBJ1-1; D not certain. V shed 4 bases and J shed 4 bases, with 11 bases lying between them. CDR1 is SGHDT, CDR2 YYEEEE, per germline. This CDR3 spans 13 amino acids. CDR3 nucleotides: TGTGCCAGCAGCCCCAAGTGGATCACTGAAGCTTTCTTT. This encodes CASSPKWITEAFF.

This clonotype has just a few counts. This chain uses TRBV15 with TRBJ1-3; D possibly corresponds to TRBD1 (5 bases). The V end lost 5 bases, the J end lost 7 bases, and 12 bases lay between the germline ends. Germline CDR1 LNHNV, CDR2 YYDKDF (reference sequence). The CDR3 covers 13 residues. CDR3 amino acids: CATSEGRWNTIYF. CDR3 coding DNA: TGTGCCACCAGCGAGGGGAGGTGGAACACCATATATTTT.

A note on this clonotype: At one end the junction does not follow the germline gene, possibly because of a read error. The chain links TRBV5-1 to TRBJ2-2; D is unresolved. This CDR3 region has 14 residues. Germline CDR1 and CDR2: SGHRS and YFSETQ. CDR3 in DNA: TGCGCCAGCAGCTTGGACAGAAACACCGTGGAGCTGTTTTTT. Its protein product is CASSLDRNTVELFF.

The J gene is TRBJ2-1, the V gene TRBV3-1; 7 bases match TRBD1. Germline assignment: CDR1 LGHDT and CDR2 YNNKEL (reference sequence). J was trimmed by 8 bases and V by 8 bases; bases with no gene match: 12. The CDR3 has 14 amino acids. The CDR3 protein is CASHTGEIRDEQFF. CDR3 nucleotides: TGTGCCAGCCACACAGGGGAGATTAGGGATGAGCAGTTCTTC.

This clonotype turned up a few times. This chain connects TRBV5-1 to TRBJ2-1; no clear D. CDR3 length: 16 residues. Looked up from germline, CDR1 is SGHRS and CDR2 is YFSETQ. V gave up 0 bases and J gave up 6 bases, with 16 bases separating them. CDR3 protein: CASSLGALVKVNEQFF. The CDR3 nucleotides are TGCGCCAGCAGCTTGGGTGCCCTAGTAAAGGTCAATGAGCAGTTCTTC.

The V gene is TRBV11-2, the J gene TRBJ2-7; TRBD2 aligns across 10 bases. V trimming: 5 bases; J trimming: 1 base; junction bases outside the gene matches: 8. Germline V gives CDR1 SGHAT, CDR2 FQNNGV. The CDR3 is made up of 16 amino acids. Here the CDR3 reads CASSPIPSGSSYEQYF. CDR3 nucleotide sequence: TGTGCCAGCAGCCCGATTCCTAGCGGGAGTTCCTACGAGCAGTACTTC.

This chain connects TRBV20-1 to TRBJ2-3; 12 nucleotides line up with TRBD2. The CDR3 is made up of 17 amino acids. CDR1 is DFQATT, CDR2 SNEGSKA, per germline (reference sequence). V lost 0 bases to trimming and J lost 2 bases; unmatched junction nucleotides: 6. In DNA form, the CDR3 reads TGCAGTGCTAGAGATCCTCGACTAGCGGGAGTCACAGATACGCAGTATTTT. Translation gives CSARDPRLAGVTDTQYF.

The genes are TRBV5-1 and TRBJ1-1; the match to TRBD1 covers 7 bases. CDR1 and CDR2 (germline): SGHRS, YFSETQ. With V trimmed by 0 bases and J by 6 bases, 5 bases remained unmatched. CDR3 length: 14 residues. CDR3 nucleotides: TGCGCCAGCAGCTTGGACAGGGGAAAGTCTGAAGCTTTCTTT. Protein product: CASSLDRGKSEAFF.

This clonotype was observed a few times. Here the CDR3 DNA reads TGTGCCAGCAGCTCCTTCAGACTTATGAACACTGAAGCTTTCTTT. It specifies CASSSFRLMNTEAFF. The chain couples TRBV13 to TRBJ1-1; D ambiguous. CDR1 PRHDT and CDR2 FYEKMQ come from the germline V gene (reference sequence). The CDR3 loop spans 15 amino acids. The V end lost 4 bases, the J end lost 0 bases, and 12 bases lay between the germline ends. The whole variable domain, filled in from reference TRBV13 and TRBJ1-1, reads AAGVIQSPRHLIKEKRETATLKCYPIPRHDTVYWYQQGPGQDPQFLISFYEKMQSDKGSIPDRFSAQQFSDYHSELNMSSLELGDSALYFCASSSFRLMNTEAFFGQGTRLTVV.

This clonotype was observed at least ten times. This chain links TRBV12-3 or TRBV12-4 with TRBJ1-3; unclear D gene. This CDR3 region has 15 residues. V was pared by 2 bases and J by 0 bases, with 8 bases between. CDR3 nucleotides: TGTGCCAGCAGTTTAACGGGCGGCTCTGGAAACACCATATATTTT. Protein sequence: CASSLTGGSGNTIYF.

CDR3 nucleotide sequence: TGTGCCAGCAGCTCCCGCCTGACTGATACCGGGGAGCTGTTTTTT. Its protein product is CASSSRLTDTGELFF. This rearrangement joins TRBV7-3 to TRBJ2-2; D gene ambiguous. CDR3 length: 15 amino acids. The V gene's germline CDR1 is SGHTA and CDR2 FQGTGA. V lost 4 bases to trimming and J lost 5 bases, with 14 bases between them.

This clonotype was found a few times. This chain links TRBV7-3 with TRBJ2-1; D may be TRBD2 (5 bases). The CDR3 extends over 15 amino acids. Trimming took off 5 bases at V and 0 bases at J, with 11 bases between the two ends. The germline gives CDR1 SGHTA, CDR2 FQGTGA. As DNA, the CDR3 is TGTGCCAGCAGCAAGCGGACGAGCTCCTACAATGAGCAGTTCTTC. This sequence encodes CASSKRTSSYNEQFF.

This clonotype was seen only a few times. This CDR3 reads CASTPPHSYNEQFF. The DNA of the CDR3 is TGTGCCAGCACTCCCCCCCACTCCTACAATGAGCAGTTCTTC. The chain couples TRBV12-3 or TRBV12-4 to TRBJ2-1, with unresolved D. This CDR3 is 14 amino acids long. Trimming cost V 7 bases and J 0 bases, with 10 bases left between them.

The rearrangement links TRBV14 to TRBJ2-7, with 11 nucleotides matching TRBD2. Unmatched junction bases numbered 14, after V lost 4 bases and J lost 0 bases. The CDR3 runs 19 residues. Looked up from germline, CDR1 is SGHDN and CDR2 is FVKESK. The DNA for the CDR3 is TGTGCCAGCAGCCCCTGGTTTCTAGCGGGAGGTATTTACTCCTACGAGCAGTACTTC. It is translated as CASSPWFLAGGIYSYEQYF.

The chain couples TRBV24-1 to TRBJ2-7, with TRBD2 matching 7 bases. J lost 0 bases, V lost 4 bases, and 8 bases had no gene match. This CDR3 has 16 residues. Germline CDR1 reads KGHDR; CDR2 reads SFDVKD. CDR3 loop: CATSDPLAANSYEQYF. CDR3 in DNA: TGTGCCACCAGTGACCCGCTAGCGGCCAACTCCTACGAGCAGTACTTC.

The chain combines TRBV11-1 with TRBJ2-5; 12 bases match TRBD2. Germline V lookup: CDR1 SGHAT, CDR2 FQDESV (reference sequence). Trimming took 8 bases from V and 5 from J; bases not matched to a gene: 18. This CDR3 contains 18 residues. In DNA, the CDR3 is TGTGCCAGCTTGGCGGGACGAGTGACTAGCGGGAGAGGGGAGACCCAGTACTTC. This codes for CASLAGRVTSGRGETQYF.

This clonotype has ten or more counts. The chain's CDR3 is CASRLGASGAYNEQFF. The CDR3 DNA sequence: TGCGCCAGCAGACTAGGGGCTAGCGGGGCTTACAATGAGCAGTTCTTC. This chain joins TRBV4-1 and TRBJ2-1; 9 positions match TRBD2. The CDR3 runs 16 residues. Germline CDR1 and CDR2: MGHRA and YSYEKL. With 6 bases clipped from V and 4 bases from J, the junction kept 10 bases outside the gene matches.

This clonotype was observed at least ten times. V usage is TRBV12-3 or TRBV12-4 and J usage is TRBJ2-7; TRBD2 agrees at 10 bases. J gave up 2 bases and V 6 bases, and 4 bases lay outside the gene matches. This CDR3 spans 14 amino acids. CDR3 sequence (DNA): TGTGCCAGCAGAATGAGCGGGAGGGCCTACGAGCAGTACTTC. Residues: CASRMSGRAYEQYF.

This sequence joins TRBV19 and TRBJ2-7; a weak D match, TRBD1 (6 bases). Trimming pared 3 bases from V and 2 bases from J, leaving 11 bases between. The CDR3 covers 14 residues. Germline CDR1 is LNHDA and CDR2 is SQIVND (reference sequence). The CDR3 protein is CASSISRGAYEQYF. CDR3 DNA sequence: TGTGCCAGTAGTATCTCCAGGGGAGCCTACGAGCAGTACTTC.

The chain couples TRBV20-1 to TRBJ1-1; D is undetermined. The CDR3 covers 11 residues. The V gene lost 5 bases and the J gene lost 4 bases, with 8 bases spanning the gap. Germline loops: CDR1 DFQATT, CDR2 SNEGSKA (reference sequence). The CDR3 spells CSAGWGTEAFF. In DNA form, the CDR3 reads TGCAGTGCTGGGTGGGGCACTGAAGCTTTCTTT.

As concerns this clonotype: At one boundary the junction diverges from the germline segment, which might be a read error. The chain is built from TRBV10-2 and TRBJ1-5; D gene ambiguous. The length of the CDR3 is 17 residues. Germline V lookup: CDR1 WSHSY, CDR2 SAAADI. The CDR3, as DNA: TGCGCCAGCAGTGAGCCCCACCGAGTTGATAGCAATCAGCACCAGCATTTT. Its translation is CASSEPHRVDSNQHQHF.

This chain links TRBV5-1 with TRBJ2-1, with 12 nucleotides matching TRBD1. Germline V gene lookup returns CDR1 SGHRS and CDR2 YFSETQ. The CDR3 is 15 amino acids. With V trimmed by 4 bases and J by 7 bases, 6 bases remained unmatched. The CDR3 region is CASSIGGQGANEQFF. The CDR3 region has the DNA TGCGCCAGCAGCATTGGGGGACAGGGGGCTAATGAGCAGTTCTTC.

The sample holds a few counts of this clonotype. The genes are TRBV2 and TRBJ1-4; a possible D gene is TRBD1 (6 bases). Germline V gene data show CDR1 as SNHLY and CDR2 as FYNNEI. V was shortened by 6 bases and J by 7 bases, with 21 bases between the two germline ends. The CDR3 runs to 16 residues. The CDR3 here is CASRKAWTAEIEKLFF. CDR3 DNA: TGTGCCAGCAGAAAGGCGTGGACAGCGGAAATTGAAAAACTGTTTTTT.

With respect to this clonotype: A read error is likely, as this CDR3 ends without the conserved phenylalanine or tryptophan. The chain combines TRBV25-1 with TRBJ2-7; 9 bases line up with TRBD1. V was clipped by 6 bases and J by 4 bases; unmatched bases: 10. The germline gives CDR1 MGHDK, CDR2 SYGVNS. The CDR3 consists of 15 residues. CDR3 loop: CASSAGGTGSYEQYC. The CDR3, as DNA: TGTGCCAGCAGCGCCGGAGGGACAGGGAGTTACGAGCAGTACTGC.

This clonotype was seen only a few times. This chain links TRBV12-2 with TRBJ1-5. TRBV12-2 is a pseudogene locus. The CDR3 is made up of 15 amino acids. CDR3 protein: CASRLKGGEEQPQHF. CDR3 nucleotide sequence: TGTGCAAGTCGCTTAAAGGGCGGGGAGGAACAGCCCCAGCATTTT.

The V and J genes are TRBV20-1 and TRBJ1-5, with 8 bases identical to TRBD1. Germline V gives CDR1 DFQATT, CDR2 SNEGSKA (reference sequence). The CDR3 totals 18 residues. V shed 1 base, J shed 2 bases, and the junction held 13 bases outside the gene matches. The CDR3, as DNA: TGCAGTGCTAGAGGGATGAAGACAGGGGCCTACGGCAATCAGCCCCAGCATTTT. Translated, it gives CSARGMKTGAYGNQPQHF.